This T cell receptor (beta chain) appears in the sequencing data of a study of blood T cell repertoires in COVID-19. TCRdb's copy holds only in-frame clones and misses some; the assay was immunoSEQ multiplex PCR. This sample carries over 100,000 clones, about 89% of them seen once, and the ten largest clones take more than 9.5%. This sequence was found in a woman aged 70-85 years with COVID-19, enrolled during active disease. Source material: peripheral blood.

The CDR3 protein is CASRLNSGSRDGYTF. DNA of the CDR3: TGTGCCAGCAGACTTAATTCGGGGTCCAGAGATGGCTACACCTTC. The chain combines TRBV7-2 with TRBJ1-2; D remains unclear. The CDR3 is 15 amino acids. The germline gives CDR1 SGHTA, CDR2 FQGNSA. Trimming took off 6 bases at V and 6 bases at J, with 20 bases between the two ends.